Reported below is one T cell receptor (beta chain). Trimming removed 3 bases from V and 6 bases from J; junction bases left unmatched: 9. The CDR3 totals 16 residues. Germline V gene data show CDR1 as SGDLS and CDR2 as YYNGEE. CD45RO-negative, CCR7-positively selected cells formed the naive CD8 fraction, excluding terminally differentiated effector memory CD45RA+ cells. The protocol was immunoSEQ multiplex PCR, while the TCRdb copy is restricted to in-frame clones and leaves out a portion. The sample holds some 630,000 clones, approximately 96% seen once. This sample is part of a study of shared clonotypes between healthy human individuals. Study-wide background: CD4 naive cells filled three plates per donor, CD4 memory three, CD8 naive two and CD8 memory one.

The clonotype was recovered from a woman aged 25 to 45 in good health. The chain employs TRBV9 and TRBJ2-1, with 10 bases aligning to TRBD2. Sequencing input: naive CD8+ T cells sorted from blood. CDR3 sequence (DNA): TGTGCCAGCAGCGCCGGGGGTCTAGCGGGAGCCAATGAGCAGTTCTTC. It codes for CASSAGGLAGANEQFF.